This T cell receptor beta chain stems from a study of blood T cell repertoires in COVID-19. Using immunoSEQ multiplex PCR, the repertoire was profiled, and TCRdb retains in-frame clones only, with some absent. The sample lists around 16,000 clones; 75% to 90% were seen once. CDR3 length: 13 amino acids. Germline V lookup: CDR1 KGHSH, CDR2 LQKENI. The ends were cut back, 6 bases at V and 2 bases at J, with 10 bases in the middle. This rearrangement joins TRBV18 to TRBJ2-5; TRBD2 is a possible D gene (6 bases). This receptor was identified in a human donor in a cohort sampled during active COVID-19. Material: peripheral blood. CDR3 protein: CASSGGIQETQYF. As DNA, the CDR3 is TGTGCCAGCTCCGGGGGAATTCAAGAGACCCAGTACTTC.